These T cell receptor beta chains were read from a single sample in a study of immune evolution from preneoplasia to lung adenocarcinoma. Using immunoSEQ multiplex PCR, the repertoire was profiled, and TCRdb retains in-frame clones only, with some absent. The sample records more than 10,000 clones, over 60% being singletons. The sequencing input was FFPE normal lung tissue adjacent to the tumor. The source is a person between 60 and 69 years old with lung adenocarcinoma. Some clones in this sample may be carry-over from other donors' samples. Both conserved end residues are part of each CDR3. The order of the fields is V gene, J gene, clone size, D gene, CDR3 DNA, CDR3 protein. A D gene is named only where the DNA matches it firmly. Not every row has a clone size; where given, it reads once, few, many or a size class.

V gene: TRBV4-3; J gene: TRBJ2-7; clone size: -; D gene: TRBD2; CDR3 DNA: TGCGCCAGCAGCCAATTAGGGAGACTAGCGGGTGAGTGCGAGCAGTACTTC; CDR3 protein: CASSQLGRLAGECEQYF
V gene: TRBV5-1; J gene: TRBJ2-1; clone size: -; D gene: -; CDR3 DNA: TGCGCCAGCAGCCCCTCCGGAGGGAAGAATGAGCAGTTCTTC; CDR3 protein: CASSPSGGKNEQFF
V gene: TRBV9; J gene: TRBJ2-7; clone size: -; D gene: -; CDR3 DNA: TGTGCCAGCAGCGCACGAGGTTCCTACGAGCAGTACTTC; CDR3 protein: CASSARGSYEQYF
V gene: TRBV28; J gene: TRBJ1-2; clone size: -; D gene: TRBD1; CDR3 DNA: TGTGCCAGCAGTAGACGACAGGGGGGCGGCACCTTC; CDR3 protein: CASSRRQGGGTF
V gene: TRBV5-5; J gene: TRBJ1-5; clone size: -; D gene: TRBD1; CDR3 DNA: TGTGCCAGCAGCCTGGGACAGGGTGCCGCTGGGCCCCAGCATTTT; CDR3 protein: CASSLGQGAAGPQHF
V gene: TRBV30; J gene: TRBJ2-1; clone size: -; D gene: TRBD2; CDR3 DNA: TGTGCCTGGAGTGTAAGTGGGAGGGCCAGGAATGAGCAGTTCTTC; CDR3 protein: CAWSVSGRARNEQFF
V gene: TRBV5-1; J gene: TRBJ2-7; clone size: -; D gene: TRBD2; CDR3 DNA: TGCGCCAGCAGCTTGAACGGGGGGACTAGCGGGTACGAGCAGTACTTC; CDR3 protein: CASSLNGGTSGYEQYF
V gene: TRBV23-1; J gene: TRBJ1-4; clone size: -; D gene: TRBD1; CDR3 DNA: TGCGCCAGCAGTCCTAACAGGGGGCTGAATGAAAAACTGTTTTTT; CDR3 protein: CASSPNRGLNEKLFF
V gene: TRBV7-9; J gene: TRBJ2-3; clone size: -; D gene: -; CDR3 DNA: TGTGCCAGCAGCTCTTCGTTCTTCCGAGGAGGCACAGATACGCAGTATTTT; CDR3 protein: CASSSSFFRGGTDTQYF
V gene: TRBV19; J gene: TRBJ2-1; clone size: -; D gene: -; CDR3 DNA: TGTGCCAGTAGTATGACACTAGTTTACAATGAGCAGTTCTTC; CDR3 protein: CASSMTLVYNEQFF
V gene: TRBV6-5; J gene: TRBJ2-7; clone size: few; D gene: TRBD2; CDR3 DNA: TGTGCCAGCGGGAGGGACGCAAGCTCCTACGAGCAGTACTTC; CDR3 protein: CASGRDASSYEQYF
V gene: TRBV5-1; J gene: TRBJ2-6; clone size: -; D gene: TRBD1; CDR3 DNA: TGCGCCAGCAGCTTGACAGGGGCCGGGGCCAACGTCCTGACTTTC; CDR3 protein: CASSLTGAGANVLTF
V gene: TRBV13; J gene: TRBJ2-7; clone size: -; D gene: TRBD2; CDR3 DNA: TGTGCCAGCAGCTCCAGGGCCGCCAGCGGGAGTAACGAGCAGTACTTC; CDR3 protein: CASSSRAASGSNEQYF
V gene: TRBV19; J gene: TRBJ2-2; clone size: -; D gene: -; CDR3 DNA: TGTGCCAGTAGTATACCGGGAGTTAAATTGTTGTTTTTT; CDR3 protein: CASSIPGVKLLFF
V gene: TRBV4-1; J gene: TRBJ2-7; clone size: -; D gene: -; CDR3 DNA: TGCGCCAGCAGCCGTTCCCTAACGGGGGCCTACGAGCAGTACTTC; CDR3 protein: CASSRSLTGAYEQYF
V gene: TRBV11-1; J gene: TRBJ2-1; clone size: few; D gene: -; CDR3 DNA: TGTGCCAGCAGCCCGGAAGGGGGGGCAGGCTCCTACAATGAGCAGTTCTTC; CDR3 protein: CASSPEGGAGSYNEQFF
V gene: TRBV5-8; J gene: TRBJ1-2; clone size: -; D gene: -; CDR3 DNA: TGTGCCAGCAGCTGGACTTCTAACTATGGCTACACCTTC; CDR3 protein: CASSWTSNYGYTF
V gene: TRBV18; J gene: TRBJ2-3; clone size: -; D gene: -; CDR3 DNA: TGTGCCAGCTCGACCTGGGGGGATACGCAGTATTTT; CDR3 protein: CASSTWGDTQYF
V gene: TRBV19; J gene: TRBJ2-7; clone size: -; D gene: TRBD2; CDR3 DNA: TGTGCCAGTAGCGTTAGCGGGAGGGCCTTATACGAGCAGTACTTC; CDR3 protein: CASSVSGRALYEQYF
V gene: TRBV29-1; J gene: TRBJ2-1; clone size: -; D gene: TRBD2; CDR3 DNA: TGCAGCGCCGATGGGCTAGCGGGTTACAATGAGCAGTTCTTC; CDR3 protein: CSADGLAGYNEQFF
V gene: TRBV19; J gene: TRBJ2-7; clone size: few; D gene: TRBD1; CDR3 DNA: TGTGCCAGTAGCAACGACAGGGCCGAGCAGTACTTC; CDR3 protein: CASSNDRAEQYF
V gene: TRBV5-1; J gene: TRBJ1-5; clone size: -; D gene: -; CDR3 DNA: TGCGCCAGCAGCTCGGGACCCGGGCAGCCCCAGCATTTT; CDR3 protein: CASSSGPGQPQHF
V gene: TRBV6-6; J gene: TRBJ2-5; clone size: -; D gene: -; CDR3 DNA: TGTGCCAGCACCGCAACCGCGGAGACCCAGTACTTC; CDR3 protein: CASTATAETQYF
V gene: TRBV28; J gene: TRBJ2-1; clone size: -; D gene: -; CDR3 DNA: TGTGCCAGCCCTCCCCAAGGGGCGGGTAGCTCCTACAATGAGCAGTTCTTC; CDR3 protein: CASPPQGAGSSYNEQFF
V gene: TRBV7-9; J gene: TRBJ2-2; clone size: once; D gene: TRBD1; CDR3 DNA: TGTGCCAGCAGATCCAAACGGGCGCCGGGACAGGGGAACACCGGGGAGCTGTTTTTT; CDR3 protein: CASRSKRAPGQGNTGELFF
V gene: TRBV19; J gene: TRBJ1-5; clone size: -; D gene: -; CDR3 DNA: TGTGCCAGTAGTGGGCACGGGGCTCCGGACCAGCATTTT; CDR3 protein: CASSGHGAPDQHF
V gene: TRBV2; J gene: TRBJ2-7; clone size: once; D gene: -; CDR3 DNA: TGTGCCCGGGAAAATTTAGTGGGGTCCGAGCAGTACTTC; CDR3 protein: CARENLVGSEQYF
V gene: TRBV9; J gene: TRBJ2-3; clone size: -; D gene: -; CDR3 DNA: TGTGCCAGCAGCCCTTTGAGGGAAGATACGCAGTATTTT; CDR3 protein: CASSPLREDTQYF
V gene: TRBV18; J gene: TRBJ2-1; clone size: few; D gene: -; CDR3 DNA: TGTGCCAGCTCACTTACGGGACAAGACAATGAGCAGTTCTTC; CDR3 protein: CASSLTGQDNEQFF
V gene: TRBV5-1; J gene: TRBJ2-7; clone size: -; D gene: TRBD1; CDR3 DNA: TGCGCCAGCAGCCCTGGACAGGGAACCTCCTACGAGCAGTACTTC; CDR3 protein: CASSPGQGTSYEQYF
V gene: TRBV2; J gene: TRBJ2-7; clone size: once; D gene: TRBD1; CDR3 DNA: TGTGCCAGCAGTTATCGACAGGGGGCCACCTACGAGCAGTACTTC; CDR3 protein: CASSYRQGATYEQYF
V gene: TRBV5-5; J gene: TRBJ1-3; clone size: -; D gene: TRBD1; CDR3 DNA: TGTGCCAGCAGCCAACAGGGGTTCTCTGGAAACACCATATATTTT; CDR3 protein: CASSQQGFSGNTIYF
V gene: TRBV5-6; J gene: TRBJ1-2; clone size: -; D gene: -; CDR3 DNA: TGTGCCAGCAGCTTAGGCAGGGCCTATGGCTACACCTTC; CDR3 protein: CASSLGRAYGYTF
V gene: TRBV10-3; J gene: TRBJ2-7; clone size: -; D gene: -; CDR3 DNA: TGTGCCATAGCTTTGAGGGAAGGCTACGAGCAGTACTTC; CDR3 protein: CAIALREGYEQYF
V gene: TRBV6-9; J gene: TRBJ1-2; clone size: -; D gene: -; CDR3 DNA: TGTGCCAGCTCAGACCCAGCGCCATCTTTCTATGGCTACACCTTC; CDR3 protein: CASSDPAPSFYGYTF
V gene: TRBV9; J gene: TRBJ2-2; clone size: -; D gene: -; CDR3 DNA: TGTACCAGCAGCGGAACGGGAGCTGGGGTTGCCGGGGAGCTGTTTTTT; CDR3 protein: CTSSGTGAGVAGELFF
V gene: TRBV6-5; J gene: TRBJ2-7; clone size: few; D gene: -; CDR3 DNA: TGTGCCAGCTTGCGACTAGGGAGCTACGAGCAGTACTTC; CDR3 protein: CASLRLGSYEQYF
V gene: TRBV6-6; J gene: TRBJ1-1; clone size: -; D gene: -; CDR3 DNA: TGTGCCAGCAGTTACCGCAACACTGAAGCTTTCTTT; CDR3 protein: CASSYRNTEAFF
V gene: TRBV13; J gene: TRBJ1-1; clone size: once; D gene: -; CDR3 DNA: TGTGCCAGCAGCTTCAAAAACACTGAAGCTTTCTTT; CDR3 protein: CASSFKNTEAFF
V gene: TRBV19; J gene: TRBJ2-2; clone size: -; D gene: TRBD2; CDR3 DNA: TGTGCCAGTAGGCCTAGCGGGAGCGTCGGGGAGCTGTTTTTT; CDR3 protein: CASRPSGSVGELFF
V gene: TRBV30; J gene: TRBJ2-7; clone size: -; D gene: -; CDR3 DNA: TGTGCCTGGAGTAATGTTGGATTTAGGGAGCAGTACTTC; CDR3 protein: CAWSNVGFREQYF
V gene: TRBV14; J gene: TRBJ1-2; clone size: -; D gene: -; CDR3 DNA: TGTGCCAGCAGCCAAGATGGGGGGGACTATGGCTACACCTTC; CDR3 protein: CASSQDGGDYGYTF
V gene: TRBV29-1; J gene: TRBJ2-3; clone size: few; D gene: -; CDR3 DNA: TGCAGCGTTGCCGTGGATACGCAGTATTTT; CDR3 protein: CSVAVDTQYF
V gene: TRBV7-2; J gene: TRBJ2-2; clone size: -; D gene: TRBD2; CDR3 DNA: TGTGCCAGCAGCTTCCGACTAGCGGGACCCGGGGAGCTGTTTTTT; CDR3 protein: CASSFRLAGPGELFF
V gene: TRBV2; J gene: TRBJ2-5; clone size: few; D gene: -; CDR3 DNA: TGTGCCAGCAGTGGAGGGGGTGGGGAACAAGAGACCCAGTACTTC; CDR3 protein: CASSGGGGEQETQYF
V gene: TRBV7-9; J gene: TRBJ1-1; clone size: once; D gene: -; CDR3 DNA: TGTGCCAGCAGCCTCATGGGGGAGGGAGGTACGGCTTTCTTT; CDR3 protein: CASSLMGEGGTAFF
V gene: TRBV11-2; J gene: TRBJ2-5; clone size: once; D gene: -; CDR3 DNA: TGTGCCAGCAGCACCAGGGACACAGGCAGCGTGGACTTC; CDR3 protein: CASSTRDTGSVDF
V gene: TRBV13; J gene: TRBJ2-2; clone size: -; D gene: TRBD2; CDR3 DNA: TGTGCCAGCAGCTTAGGGCTAGCGGGAGCCCTCACCGGGGAGCTGTTTTTT; CDR3 protein: CASSLGLAGALTGELFF
V gene: TRBV9; J gene: TRBJ2-2; clone size: medium-sized; D gene: -; CDR3 DNA: TGTGCCAGCAGCGTAGGTGGGGTGCACACCGGGGAGCTGTTTTTT; CDR3 protein: CASSVGGVHTGELFF
V gene: TRBV21-1; J gene: TRBJ2-7; clone size: -; D gene: -; CDR3 DNA: TGTGCCAGCAGTCGTCCAGGGCCGGGCTACGAGCAGTACTTC; CDR3 protein: CASSRPGPGYEQYF